This T cell receptor (beta chain) was captured by sequencing in a study of cytomegalovirus exposure and HLA in healthy donors. Study findings and constraints: Per published accounts, TCR beta sequences correctly predicted the HLA-A and HLA-B alleles of most subjects.

Primers: 60 Vbeta forward and 13 Jbeta reverse. Clones were read by immunoSEQ multiplex PCR, and TCRdb kept only the in-frame ones, dropping some. The sample holds over 150,000 clones; roughly nine tenths are singletons and the top ten take about 0.85%. Germline lookup yields CDR1 LNHNV and CDR2 YYDKDF (reference sequence). V gave up 0 bases and J gave up 12 bases; unmatched junction bases: 16. The CDR3 length is 16 residues. Points on this clone: What it recognizes is unknown.

Material for sequencing was PBMCs. V is TRBV15 and J is TRBJ1-1; 7 bases align to TRBD1. The origin of this receptor is a woman in her thirties in good health and CMV-seronegative. CDR3 in DNA: TGTGCCACCAGCAGAGATCGGGGACAGCCCGATAGCAAAACTTTCTTT. Amino acids: CATSRDRGQPDSKTFF. Using reference TRBV15 and TRBJ1-1 for the parts outside the CDR3, the full variable domain is DAMVIQNPRYQVTQFGKPVTLSCSQTLNHNVMYWYQQKSSQAPKLLFHYYDKDFNNEADTPDNFQSRRPNTSFCFLDIRSPGLGDTAMYLCATSRDRGQPDSKTFFGQGTRLTVV.